This section outlines one T cell receptor beta chain sequence together with its context. The CDR3 covers 17 residues. CDR1 MNHEY and CDR2 SMNVEV come from the germline V gene (reference sequence). After removal of 7 bases from V and 2 bases from J, the junction contained 11 bases not matched to a gene. This entry comes from a study of cytomegalovirus exposure and HLA in healthy donors. Overall study: The 110 million or so unique TCR beta sequences, from roughly 170 million T cells, were found by an earlier analysis. Within an early data release were about 85 million unique TCRs drawn from HLA-typed donors.

With 60 Vbeta and 13 Jbeta primers, the PCR was carried out. Produced via immunoSEQ multiplex PCR; TCRdb's table is partial and in-frame only. The sample lists 110,000 or so clones; about three quarters were seen once. This clonotype originated in a female donor in good health and CMV-seronegative. The material sequenced was PBMCs. The chain is built from TRBV27 and TRBJ2-2; 9 bases are shared with TRBD1. The CDR3 protein is CASKGWGQGGNTGELFF. DNA of the CDR3: TGTGCCAGCAAAGGTTGGGGACAGGGTGGAAACACCGGGGAGCTGTTTTTT.